These 13 T cell receptor beta chains came from one sample sequenced in a study of shared clonotypes between healthy human individuals (dated by TCRdb to about 2020). Library prep was done by the immunoSEQ multiplex PCR assay. TCRdb mirrors the immuneACCESS table, restricted to in-frame sequences. Some clones are absent from its copies; in checked studies, under half trace to an unresolved V gene, and the reason for the others is unknown. In all, the sample holds 1.5 million to 2.5 million clones, and around 96% of those were seen once. More than 0.9% of the sample rests with the top ten. CD8 naive samples were obtained by positive selection for CCR7 among CD45RO-negative cells, yielding a CD45RA+CCR7+ population from which TemRA cells were excluded. The sequenced sample was naive CD8+ T cells sorted from blood. Interpreted using the paper, the cell subset or site label stands for: CD45RA+CCR7+. All receptors come from a man between 18 and 35 years old in good health.

This chain uses TRBV28 with TRBJ1-4, with D maybe TRBD1 (5 bases). CDR1 and CDR2 (germline): MDHEN, SYDVKM. With 1 base removed from V and 7 bases from J, the gap between germline ends came to 16 bases. This CDR3 has 16 amino acids. The CDR3 sequence: CASSLFSRQGSEKLFF. In DNA, the CDR3 is TGTGCCAGCAGTTTATTTTCGCGGCAGGGAAGTGAAAAACTGTTTTTT. Based on the CDR3 plus reference TRBV28 and TRBJ1-4, the full variable domain is DVKVTQSSRYLVKRTGEKVFLECVQDMDHENMFWYRQDPGLGLRLIYFSYDVKMKEKGDIPEGYSVSREKKERFSLILESASTNQTSMYLCASSLFSRQGSEKLFFGSGTQLSVL.

Regarding this clone: The junction shows a germline mismatch at one end, possibly a read error. The V gene is TRBV2, the J gene TRBJ2-5; 13 nucleotides align to TRBD2. Germline CDR1 is SNHLY and CDR2 is FYNNEI. The CDR3 totals 14 residues. CDR3 sequence (DNA): TGTGCCAGAGGACTAGCGGGGGTCCAAGAGACCCGGTACTTC. Translated, it gives CARGLAGVQETRYF.

Comments on this clone: At one of its ends the junction is not consistent with the germline gene, which may arise from a read error. The rearrangement joins TRBV28 to TRBJ2-7, with TRBD1 identical over 7 bases. Germline loops: CDR1 MDHEN, CDR2 SYDVKM. CDR3 length: 14 amino acids. The CDR3 DNA reads as TGTGCCAGCAGTCCGACAGGGATCTCCCACGAGCAGTACTTC. Encoded protein: CASSPTGISHEQYF.

The J gene is TRBJ2-3, the V gene TRBV4-1; tentatively, D is TRBD2 (6 bases). Germline V gene data show CDR1 as MGHRA and CDR2 as YSYEKL. Trimming took 0 bases from V and 11 from J, leaving 12 bases between them. The CDR3 extends over 13 amino acids. CDR3 region: CASSQDGGWEQYF. The CDR3, as DNA: TGCGCCAGCAGCCAAGATGGGGGGTGGGAGCAGTATTTT.

This clone occurred once. The CDR3 region has the DNA TGTGCCAGCAGCATCTACAGGGTTAATGTCGATGGCTACACCTTC. Protein product: CASSIYRVNVDGYTF. This sequence joins TRBV13 and TRBJ1-2; weak D call: TRBD1 (6 bases). V was shortened by 5 bases and J by 6 bases, with 19 bases between the two germline ends. Germline V CDR1 and CDR2: PRHDT, FYEKMQ (reference sequence). The CDR3 spans 15 residues.

V gene TRBV11-2 combines with J gene TRBJ2-3; 10 bases agree with TRBD1. This CDR3 region has 15 residues. V trimming: 5 bases; J trimming: 2 bases; junction bases outside the gene matches: 4. Germline CDR1 and CDR2: SGHAT and FQNNGV. CDR3 in amino acids: CASSPGTGVTDTQYF. CDR3 coding DNA: TGTGCCAGCAGCCCGGGGACAGGGGTCACAGATACGCAGTATTTT.

This sequence joins TRBV7-8 and TRBJ2-7; a possible D gene is TRBD2 (5 bases). Per the germline V gene, CDR1 is SGHVS and CDR2 is FQNEAQ. V was trimmed by 3 bases and J by 2 bases, leaving 11 bases between them. This CDR3 is 14 amino acids long. Written as DNA, the CDR3 is TGTGCCAGCAGCTTTAAGGAGGTCGCCTACGAGCAGTACTTC. This codes for CASSFKEVAYEQYF.

The V call is TRBV5-4, the J call TRBJ2-2, with a weak D call TRBD1 (5 bases). The ends were cut back, 7 bases at V and 8 bases at J, with 9 bases in the middle. In germline, CDR1 is SGHNT, CDR2 YYREEE (reference sequence). This CDR3 has 11 amino acids. CDR3 nucleotides: TGTGCCAGCGGGGCGTGGGGGGAGCTGTTTTTT. It encodes CASGAWGELFF. The variable domain in full, completed from reference TRBV5-4 and TRBJ2-2, reads ETGVTQSPTHLIKTRGQQVTLRCSSQSGHNTVSWYQQALGQGPQFIFQYYREEENGRGNFPPRFSGLQFPNYSSELNVNALELDDSALYLCASGAWGELFFGEGSRLTVL.

This chain uses TRBV5-6 with TRBJ1-3, with a weak D call TRBD1 (6 bases). Trimming took off 5 bases at V and 0 bases at J, with 24 bases between the two ends. The germline V gene encodes CDR1 SGHDT and CDR2 YYEEEE. The CDR3 has 19 amino acids. The CDR3 nucleotides read TGTGCCAGCAGTTTGCGGGACACGGAAGAAGCATTCTCTGGAAACACCATATATTTT. This sequence encodes CASSLRDTEEAFSGNTIYF.

This chain joins TRBV27 and TRBJ1-5; unclear D gene. This CDR3 region has 13 residues. Between the trimmed V and J ends, which lost 2 bases and 9 bases, there was a span of 11 bases. Germline V gene data show CDR1 as MNHEY and CDR2 as SMNVEV (reference sequence). Here the CDR3 DNA reads TGTGCCAGCAGTTTAAACGCTCCGGCGCCCCAGCATTTT. Its protein product is CASSLNAPAPQHF.

The CDR3 protein is CASSQTLGLSQDTQYF. The CDR3, as DNA: TGCGCCAGCAGCCAAACTCTGGGACTCTCACAAGATACGCAGTATTTT. The chain has TRBV4-1 and TRBJ2-3; maybe TRBD2 (6 bases). Germline V gene sequence: CDR1 MGHRA, CDR2 YSYEKL. The CDR3 loop spans 16 amino acids. Trimming took 2 bases from V and 5 from J, leaving 17 bases between them.

The chain carries TRBV4-3 and TRBJ2-2; D unclear. The V end was cut by 0 bases, the J end by 4 bases, with 15 bases between. Germline V lookup: CDR1 LGHNA, CDR2 YSLEER. This CDR3 has 17 amino acids. The CDR3 bases are TGCGCCAGCAGCCAAGATTCCCCGGCTAGTTTCACCGGGGAGCTGTTTTTT. Its translation: CASSQDSPASFTGELFF.

Here the CDR3 DNA reads TGTGCCAGCAGCTTGGCCATAGCTAGCGGGGTGATCGACACCGGGGAGCTGTTTTTT. Protein sequence: CASSLAIASGVIDTGELFF. The chain couples TRBV5-6 to TRBJ2-2; TRBD2 agrees at 9 bases. The CDR3 is made up of 19 amino acids. Trimming at V came to 0 bases and at J to 3 bases, leaving 12 bases not matched to a gene. Germline V gene sequence: CDR1 SGHDT, CDR2 YYEEEE. Using reference TRBV5-6 and TRBJ2-2 for the parts outside the CDR3, the full variable domain is DAGVTQSPTHLIKTRGQQVTLRCSPKSGHDTVSWYQQALGQGPQFIFQYYEEEERQRGNFPDRFSGHQFPNYSSELNVNALLLGDSALYLCASSLAIASGVIDTGELFFGEGSRLTVL.